This T cell receptor beta chain was sequenced for a study of immune characterization of retroperitoneal liposarcoma. This clonotype has only one observation. TCRdb reprocessed the PCR reads with MiXCR, giving one entry per CDR3 protein. The sample consists of roughly 20,000 distinct CDR3 sequences, approximately 40% of them appearing once. The sequenced sample consisted of blood. This receptor was obtained from a male donor with retroperitoneal liposarcoma.

The CDR3 loop is CASSYVPGTEAFF. CDR3 nucleotide sequence: TGTGCCAGCAGTTACGTTCCAGGGACTGAAGCTTTCTTT. V and J are TRBV6-6 and TRBJ1-1, with D perhaps TRBD1 (5 bases). The V and J ends lost 2 bases and 5 bases respectively, with 9 bases between them. The CDR3 is 13 residues long. The V gene's germline CDR1 is MNHNY and CDR2 SVGAGI (reference sequence).